The T cell receptor beta chain under discussion was sequenced for a study of brain T cells in children with intractable seizures. Study-wide points: Only CDR3 sequence similarity suggested viral specificity, without known HCMV serostatus. Clones missing pre-surgery may reflect undersampling of that blood sample.

Germline-derived CDR1 and CDR2 are SGHNT and YYREEE (reference sequence). This CDR3 contains 14 residues. Trimming took off 1 base at V and 6 bases at J, with 8 bases between the two ends. This clone was observed a handful of times. What it recognizes is unknown. Surgery cases with the highest brain T cell transcript signatures were chosen for sequencing. TCRdb's table, derived via immunoSEQ multiplex PCR, lists solely in-frame clones and lacks some. Here the sample spans fewer than 150,000 clones, 90% to 95% being singletons. The sequence came from a boy less than two years old with hemimegalencephaly and intractable seizures. Sequencing used peripheral blood, obtained at surgery. The rearrangement joins TRBV5-4 to TRBJ1-6; D possibly corresponds to TRBD1 (5 bases). For the CDR3, the DNA is TGTGCCAGCAGCTTGAAACAGGTTAATTCACCCCTCCACTTT. As protein: CASSLKQVNSPLHF.